A single sample is the source of the 19 T cell receptor beta chains below, sequenced in a study of blood T cell repertoires in COVID-19. The table came from immunoSEQ multiplex PCR; TCRdb's copy has only in-frame clones and leaves some out. Of about 130,000 clones in the sample, about 86% were seen once. The sample comprised peripheral blood. The receptors stem from a woman between 45 and 65 years old with acute or convalescent COVID-19.

The sample holds one count of this clone. This chain joins TRBV29-1 and TRBJ1-5, with D possibly TRBD1 on 5 matching bases. V was shortened by 4 bases and J by 4 bases, with 11 bases between the two germline ends. CDR1 and CDR2 from the germline V gene are SQVTM and ANQGSEA. The CDR3 extends over 13 amino acids. This chain's CDR3 is CSVVDNQNQPQHF. CDR3 nucleotide sequence: TGCAGCGTTGTGGACAATCAAAATCAGCCCCAGCATTTT.

J is TRBJ1-1 and V is TRBV6-1, with 9 bases aligning to TRBD1. The CDR3 is made up of 13 amino acids. Germline lookup yields CDR1 MNHNS and CDR2 SASEGT. V lost 1 base, J lost 11 bases, and 5 bases stayed unmatched. CDR3 region: CASSEGGTGMAFF. The DNA for the CDR3 is TGTGCCAGCAGTGAAGGAGGGACAGGGATGGCTTTCTTT.

This rearrangement joins TRBV15 to TRBJ2-6, with TRBD1 matching 7 bases. V shed 6 bases, J shed 1 base, and the junction held 6 bases outside the gene matches. The CDR3 is 16 amino acids. The germline CDR1 and CDR2 sequences are LNHNV and YYDKDF (reference sequence). The CDR3 region is CATRPGQKSGANVLTF. For the CDR3, the DNA is TGTGCCACCAGACCGGGACAGAAGTCTGGGGCCAACGTCCTGACTTTC.

Comment on this clone: At one end, the junction sequence differs from germline, possibly due to a read error. This chain connects TRBV6-4 to TRBJ1-1; D might be TRBD1 (5 bases). Looked up from germline, CDR1 is MRHNA and CDR2 is SNTAGT. The CDR3 sequence is 13 residues long. The CDR3 DNA reads as TGTGCCAGCAGTGAAACAGTGGACACCGAAGCTTTCTTT. Its protein is CASSETVDTEAFF.

The V gene is TRBV6-5, the J gene TRBJ1-6; the D gene is possibly TRBD1 (5 bases). V shed 6 bases and J shed 3 bases, with 12 bases lying between them. The CDR3 consists of 15 residues. The germline CDR1 and CDR2 sequences are MNHEY and SVGAGI. CDR3 nucleotide sequence: TGTGCCAGCAGCAGGGAAAAAAACTATAATTCACCCCTCCACTTT. Translation gives CASSREKNYNSPLHF.

The V and J genes are TRBV13 and TRBJ1-6; 7 nucleotides match TRBD1. This CDR3 spans 16 amino acids. Germline CDR1 is PRHDT and CDR2 is FYEKMQ (reference sequence). V lost 5 bases and J lost 6; bases outside the gene matches: 10. This CDR3 reads CASSLPTGSRNSPLHF. As DNA, the CDR3 is TGTGCCAGCAGCCTTCCGACAGGGTCCCGTAATTCACCCCTCCACTTT.

The J gene is TRBJ2-2, the V gene TRBV5-1; 8 bases match TRBD1. The CDR3 totals 16 residues. Germline V lookup: CDR1 SGHRS, CDR2 YFSETQ. The V and J ends lost 2 bases and 6 bases, in that order; junction bases with no gene match: 9. CDR3 DNA: TGCGCCAGCAGCTTAAACACAGGGGGTTTGGCCGGGGAGCTGTTTTTT. Protein sequence: CASSLNTGGLAGELFF.

V usage is TRBV28 and J usage is TRBJ1-5, with D unclear. Per germline, CDR1 MDHEN and CDR2 SYDVKM. Trimming shortened V by 8 bases and J by 5 bases, and 13 bases separated the two germline ends. The CDR3 is 13 residues long. The DNA of the CDR3 is TGTGCCAGCCTAACCTCATACGATCAGCCCCAGCATTTT. It yields the protein CASLTSYDQPQHF.

The gene calls are TRBV10-3 and TRBJ1-5, with D maybe TRBD1 (5 bases). Trimming left V 4 bases short and J 4 bases short, with 5 bases between. The CDR3 covers 12 residues. Germline lookup yields CDR1 ENHRY and CDR2 SYGVKD. The CDR3 bases are TGTGCCATCAGTGGACAGAATCAGCCCCAGCATTTT. It translates to CAISGQNQPQHF.

The CDR3 here is CASSLTDNEQFF. The DNA of the CDR3 is TGTGCCAGTAGTTTAACTGACAATGAGCAGTTCTTC. The genes are TRBV19 and TRBJ2-1; D gene uncertain. The CDR3 has 12 residues. Germline loops: CDR1 LNHDA, CDR2 SQIVND (reference sequence). The V gene lost 5 bases and the J gene lost 5 bases, with 7 bases spanning the gap.

V is TRBV5-6 and J is TRBJ2-3, with TRBD2 identical over 9 bases. V lost 7 bases and J lost 10; bases outside the gene matches: 7. This CDR3 is 12 amino acids long. Germline-derived CDR1 and CDR2 are SGHDT and YYEEEE. The DNA for the CDR3 is TGTGCCAGCGATTCGGGACTAGCTTCGCAGTATTTT. It translates to CASDSGLASQYF.

This clone has more than one count but fewer than ten. The gene calls are TRBV19 and TRBJ1-6, with 7 bases aligning to TRBD1. CDR1 and CDR2 (germline): LNHDA, SQIVND (reference sequence). V lost 7 bases, J lost 0 bases, and 15 bases stayed unmatched. CDR3 length: 19 amino acids. The CDR3 coding sequence is TGTGCCAGTACCCTTCGAGGGGAGACAGGGAGCTCCTATAATTCACCCCTCCACTTT. Translation gives CASTLRGETGSSYNSPLHF.

The chain links TRBV28 to TRBJ1-1, with TRBD1 matching over 9 bases. This CDR3 region has 15 residues. Unmatched junction bases numbered 7, after V lost 3 bases and J lost 5 bases. Germline V gives CDR1 MDHEN, CDR2 SYDVKM. CDR3 bases: TGTGCCAGCAGTTTTCGGACAGGGGTGATGACTGAAGCTTTCTTT. It codes for CASSFRTGVMTEAFF.

The chain is built from TRBV6-5 and TRBJ1-2; D perhaps matches TRBD1 (5 bases). Germline loops: CDR1 MNHEY, CDR2 SVGAGI. This CDR3 has 14 residues. V shed 4 bases and J shed 8 bases, with 17 bases lying between them. The CDR3 sequence: CASSFTQGGKGYTF. CDR3 nucleotides: TGTGCCAGCAGTTTCACTCAGGGAGGAAAGGGCTACACCTTC.

This chain joins TRBV28 and TRBJ2-7, with TRBD2 matching 12 bases. V shed 5 bases and J 4 bases; nucleotides not matched to a gene: 3. This CDR3 has 14 amino acids. Germline CDR1 and CDR2: MDHEN and SYDVKM. The CDR3 sequence: CASSLAGGIYEQYF. The CDR3 DNA reads as TGTGCCAGCAGTCTAGCGGGGGGGATATACGAGCAGTACTTC.

The rearrangement links TRBV19 to TRBJ1-2, with 8 nucleotides matching TRBD1. After removal of 5 bases from V and 2 bases from J, the junction contained 7 bases not matched to a gene. The CDR3 spans 15 residues. Germline CDR1 and CDR2: LNHDA and SQIVND (reference sequence). The CDR3 DNA sequence: TGTGCCAGTAGTTCCCCGGACAGGGTCAACTATGGCTACACCTTC. This sequence encodes CASSSPDRVNYGYTF.

The chain has TRBV30 and TRBJ2-1; TRBD2 aligns across 15 bases. The CDR3 is 19 amino acids. The V segment lost 2 bases and the J segment 4 bases; nucleotides outside the gene matches: 12. Germline loops: CDR1 GTSNPN, CDR2 SVGIG (reference sequence). The CDR3 nucleotides are TGTGCCTGGAGTAAGGACCGGACTAGCGGGGGGGCGGGATACAATGAGCAGTTCTTC. Residues: CAWSKDRTSGGAGYNEQFF.

The V gene is TRBV5-1, the J gene TRBJ2-7, with TRBD2 matching over 13 bases. In germline, CDR1 is SGHRS, CDR2 YFSETQ. The CDR3 sequence is 18 residues long. The trim removed 3 bases at V and 4 bases at J, leaving 13 bases unmatched. As DNA, the CDR3 is TGCGCCAGCAGCTCCGCCGGCACTAGCGGGGGGGCCCGTTACGAGCAGTACTTC. Translating gives CASSSAGTSGGARYEQYF.

The J gene is TRBJ2-2, the V gene TRBV5-4, with D possibly being TRBD1 (6 bases). CDR1 and CDR2 (germline): SGHNT, YYREEE (reference sequence). Trimming removed 4 bases from V and 3 bases from J, with 13 bases in between. The CDR3 runs 15 residues. In DNA form, the CDR3 reads TGTGCCAGCAGCCGGAGACAGGAATACACCGGGGAGCTGTTTTTT. It is translated as CASSRRQEYTGELFF.